Detailed here is one T cell receptor (beta chain). The sample comes from a study of control samples from healthy donors and cancer patients. Here immunoSEQ multiplex PCR was the method, and the copy in TCRdb shows in-frame clones only, minus some. The profile shows 100,000 to 120,000 clones, 70% to 85% of them singletons. Germline CDR1 and CDR2: SGHTS and YDEGEE. The CDR3 spans 13 residues. V lost 4 bases and J lost 11; bases outside the gene matches: 10. This sequence originates from a man in his late teens or twenties in good health. V usage is TRBV5-8 and J usage is TRBJ1-1, with TRBD1 identical over 8 bases. Material for sequencing was blood. The CDR3 bases are TGTGCCAGCAGCCCCCCGGACAGGGCGAAGGCTTTCTTT. Translating gives CASSPPDRAKAFF.